Below are 21 T cell receptor beta chains sequenced from a single sample in a study of blood T cells in healthy people across ages. The second PCR ran roughly 7 to 12 cycles with a sample-barcoded 5' primer and J-beta primers. One entry per CDR3 protein results from TCRdb running MiXCR on the 5' RACE reads. The sample carries hundreds of thousands of distinct CDR3 sequences, approximately 49% recorded once. Sequencing was done on a sample of blood. The receptors originated from a woman aged 55-70 years in good health.

This clonotype was picked up many times. This sequence joins TRBV7-9 and TRBJ1-2; D is perhaps TRBD1 (5 bases). The CDR3 covers 16 residues. CDR1 and CDR2 (germline): SEHNR, FQNEAQ (reference sequence). V was clipped by 5 bases and J by 6 bases, with 22 bases between them. DNA for the CDR3: TGTGCCAGCAGCCATACGGCCAGGGAGGTGACTCATGGCTACACCTTC. Amino acids: CASSHTAREVTHGYTF.

In this sample, this clonotype turned up a few times. The chain employs TRBV20-1 and TRBJ2-5, with TRBD2 matching 13 bases. V shed 6 bases and J 5 bases; nucleotides not matched to a gene: 15. This CDR3 is built from 17 residues. Germline V gives CDR1 DFQATT, CDR2 SNEGSKA (reference sequence). The CDR3 coding sequence is TGCAGTGCAGAAATGTGGACTAGCGGGAGCGCCCGGGAGACCCAGTACTTC. Translated, it gives CSAEMWTSGSARETQYF.

This chain links TRBV7-2 with TRBJ2-3; D is undetermined. V gave up 3 bases and J gave up 2 bases, with 9 bases separating them. The CDR3 covers 14 residues. Germline loops: CDR1 SGHTA, CDR2 FQGNSA. CDR3 nucleotides: TGTGCCAGCAGCTTTTATCGTCCCACAGATACGCAGTATTTT. Protein: CASSFYRPTDTQYF.

In its sample, this clonotype was seen a few times. The J gene is TRBJ2-7, the V gene TRBV7-2, with TRBD2 identical over 7 bases. The CDR3 extends over 15 amino acids. CDR1 SGHTA and CDR2 FQGNSA come from the germline V gene. The V gene end was trimmed by 5 bases and the J gene end by 5 bases; junction bases not matched to a gene: 12. CDR3 residues: CASSLFGGSGDEQYF. In nucleotides, the CDR3 is TGTGCCAGCAGCCTCTTCGGGGGGAGCGGGGACGAGCAGTACTTC.

The chain links TRBV29-1 to TRBJ2-7, with D possibly being TRBD1 (6 bases). The CDR3 sequence is 12 residues long. Germline CDR1 reads SQVTM; CDR2 reads ANQGSEA. V gave up 2 bases and J gave up 7 bases, with 12 bases separating them. CDR3 loop: CSVESGDDEQYF. In nucleotides, the CDR3 is TGCAGCGTTGAATCAGGGGATGATGAGCAGTACTTC.

This chain links TRBV27 with TRBJ2-7, with TRBD2 matching over 7 bases. The trim removed 2 bases at V and 7 bases at J, leaving 14 bases unmatched. CDR1 is MNHEY and CDR2 is SMNVEV in the germline V gene (reference sequence). The CDR3 covers 16 residues. This chain's CDR3 is CASSLNQGGSYNEQYF. In nucleotides, the CDR3 is TGTGCCAGCAGTTTAAATCAGGGAGGGTCCTACAATGAGCAGTACTTC.

This clonotype was recorded a few times. The CDR3 bases are TGCAGTGCTAGAGTCAACAGGGGGCTCACAGATACGCAGTATTTT. This gives the protein CSARVNRGLTDTQYF. The rearrangement joins TRBV20-1 to TRBJ2-3, with 9 nucleotides matching TRBD1. This CDR3 contains 15 residues. Losses at the gene ends were 1 base for V and 2 bases for J; bases not matched to a gene: 4. Germline V lookup: CDR1 DFQATT, CDR2 SNEGSKA (reference sequence).

This clonotype has only a few counts. This chain links TRBV12-3 or TRBV12-4 with TRBJ2-6; 9 bases map to TRBD1. The CDR3 has 17 residues. V lost 2 bases to trimming and J lost 0 bases; unmatched junction nucleotides: 2. CDR3 bases: TGTGCCAGCAGTTTAACAGGGGGCGCCTCTGGGGCCAACGTCCTGACTTTC. This translates into CASSLTGGASGANVLTF.

V is TRBV20-1 and J is TRBJ1-5; 10 nucleotides align to TRBD1. The CDR3 is 14 amino acids. Germline V lookup: CDR1 DFQATT, CDR2 SNEGSKA (reference sequence). V lost 5 bases to trimming and J lost 1 base; unmatched junction nucleotides: 2. The CDR3 DNA reads as TGCAGTGCTGAGACAGGGGGCAGCAATCAGCCCCAGCATTTT. This gives the protein CSAETGGSNQPQHF.

This clonotype was recorded at least ten times. The gene calls are TRBV7-2 and TRBJ2-1; unclear D gene. TRBJ2-7 explains the end of the DNA better; the J call may be wrong. Looked up from germline, CDR1 is SGHTA and CDR2 is FQGNSA. The CDR3 totals 12 residues. CDR3 sequence (DNA): TGTGCCAGCAGCGTTTACTACAATGAGCAGTACTTC. Translating gives CASSVYYNEQYF.

The table lists this clonotype with a few counts. The genes are TRBV6-6 and TRBJ1-2, with D possibly being TRBD1 (5 bases). Germline V gene lookup returns CDR1 MNHNY and CDR2 SVGAGI (reference sequence). This CDR3 has 11 amino acids. V was clipped by 6 bases and J by 7 bases, with 9 bases between them. The CDR3 here is CASSPQGGYTF. The CDR3 DNA is TGTGCCAGCAGCCCCCAGGGTGGCTACACCTTC.

The chain links TRBV18 to TRBJ2-5, with 7 bases identical to TRBD2. Germline V lookup: CDR1 KGHSH, CDR2 LQKENI. The CDR3 runs 14 residues. V lost 6 bases and J lost 5; bases outside the gene matches: 9. The CDR3 here is CASSTGRESETQYF. The CDR3 DNA follows: TGTGCCAGCTCTACCGGGCGGGAGAGCGAGACCCAGTACTTC.

This clonotype was seen many times. The chain recombines TRBV20-1 with TRBJ2-3, with 7 nucleotides matching TRBD2. V lost 0 bases to trimming and J lost 0 bases; unmatched junction nucleotides: 3. Germline lookup yields CDR1 DFQATT and CDR2 SNEGSKA (reference sequence). The CDR3 totals 15 residues. Here the CDR3 reads CSARETSRSTDTQYF. CDR3 sequence (DNA): TGCAGTGCTAGAGAGACTAGCCGTAGCACAGATACGCAGTATTTT.

The V call is TRBV4-1, the J call TRBJ2-7; 10 nucleotides line up with TRBD2. Trimming cost V 1 base and J 2 bases; bases outside gene matches: 2. Germline CDR1 reads MGHRA; CDR2 reads YSYEKL. CDR3 length: 15 residues. In DNA, the CDR3 is TGCGCCAGCAGCCAAGGGACTAGCGGTGCCTACGAGCAGTACTTC. Protein: CASSQGTSGAYEQYF.

This clonotype was seen a handful of times. The rearrangement links TRBV5-1 to TRBJ2-7, with 11 bases fitting TRBD1. The CDR3 is 19 residues long. From germline, CDR1 is SGHRS and CDR2 YFSETQ. V gave up 4 bases and J gave up 0 bases; unmatched junction bases: 15. Written as DNA, the CDR3 is TGCGCCAGCAGCCCCACGGACAGGGGGCTCTTAAGGAGCTCCTACGAGCAGTACTTC. Protein product: CASSPTDRGLLRSSYEQYF.

This clonotype was detected ten times or more. V gene TRBV28 combines with J gene TRBJ2-1, with TRBD2 matching over 8 bases. V lost 3 bases to trimming and J lost 7 bases; unmatched junction nucleotides: 8. Looked up from germline, CDR1 is MDHEN and CDR2 is SYDVKM. The CDR3 sequence is 15 residues long. This CDR3 reads CASSFSGLAGNEQFF. As DNA, the CDR3 is TGTGCCAGCAGTTTTTCAGGACTAGCAGGGAATGAGCAGTTCTTC.

This clonotype was seen a few times. The V gene is TRBV7-9, the J gene TRBJ1-2; D not resolved. V shed 3 bases and J shed 0 bases, with 2 bases lying between them. The germline V gene has CDR1 SEHNR and CDR2 FQNEAQ (reference sequence). This CDR3 is 12 amino acids long. In nucleotides, the CDR3 is TGTGCCAGCAGCTTCCCTAACTATGGCTACACCTTC. Translating gives CASSFPNYGYTF. The full variable domain, its missing parts supplied by reference TRBV7-9 and TRBJ1-2, is DTGVSQNPRHKITKRGQNVTFRCDPISEHNRLYWYRQTLGQGPEFLTYFQNEAQLEKSRLLSDRFSAERPKGSFSTLEIQRTEQGDSAMYLCASSFPNYGYTFGSGTRLTVV.

This clonotype was picked up a small number of times. The chain couples TRBV5-1 to TRBJ1-2, with 8 bases identical to TRBD1. There are 13 residues in the CDR3. Trimming removed 1 base from V and 6 bases from J; junction bases left unmatched: 2. CDR1 and CDR2 from the germline V gene are SGHRS and YFSETQ. CDR3 nucleotides: TGCGCCAGCAGCTTGCCAGGGGGCGATGGCTACACCTTC. Residues: CASSLPGGDGYTF.

Regarding this clonotype: One end of the junction does not line up with germline, which may come from a read error. The V gene is TRBV28, the J gene TRBJ1-5; 7 nucleotides line up with TRBD1. The CDR3 totals 15 residues. CDR1 is MDHEN, CDR2 SYDVKM, per germline. CDR3 sequence reads: CASSSPQGSNRPQHF. In nucleotides, the CDR3 is TGTGCCAGCAGTTCACCACAGGGGAGCAATCGGCCCCAGCATTTT.

The gene calls are TRBV2 and TRBJ1-5; D remains unclear. The CDR3 length is 13 residues. The V end lost 4 bases, the J end lost 4 bases, and 8 bases lay between the germline ends. CDR1 and CDR2 (germline): SNHLY, FYNNEI. CDR3 sequence (DNA): TGTGCCAGCAGTGGAGGGCGGAATCAGCCCCAGCATTTT. It yields the protein CASSGGRNQPQHF. Full variable domain (rest looked up from reference TRBV2 and TRBJ1-5): EPEVTQTPSHQVTQMGQEVILRCVPISNHLYFYWYRQILGQKVEFLVSFYNNEISEKSEIFDDQFSVERPDGSNFTLKIRSTKLEDSAMYFCASSGGRNQPQHFGDGTRLSIL.

This chain connects TRBV29-1 to TRBJ2-7; 10 positions match TRBD2. The trim removed 5 bases at V and 7 bases at J, leaving 8 bases unmatched. Per the germline V gene, CDR1 is SQVTM and CDR2 is ANQGSEA. The CDR3 sequence is 13 residues long. The CDR3 is CSVHGTSEFEQYF. Written as DNA, the CDR3 is TGCAGCGTTCACGGGACTAGCGAGTTTGAGCAGTACTTC.